The 11 T cell receptor beta chains given below trace back to one sample, sequenced in a study of CD8 T cells in Susac syndrome. Reverse transcription of about 0.5 to 1 ug RNA used random hexamers. MiXCR, applied by TCRdb to the immunoSEQ multiplex PCR reads, yields one record per CDR3 protein. The sample shows roughly 200,000 distinct CDR3 sequences, less than 95% of them seen only once. The sample taken for sequencing was CD4+ T cells from PBMCs. The receptors come from a human donor in good health.

As DNA, the CDR3 is TGTGCCAGCAGCCAAGAGGCTGGCTGGAGGCCCCAGCATTTT. This encodes CASSQEAGWRPQHF. The V gene is TRBV3-1, the J gene TRBJ1-5; D is uncertain. The CDR3 spans 14 residues. Deletions cut 0 bases from V and 9 bases from J, with 12 bases between. The germline V gene encodes CDR1 LGHDT and CDR2 YNNKEL (reference sequence). Based on the CDR3 plus reference TRBV3-1 and TRBJ1-5, the full variable domain is DTAVSQTPKYLVTQMGNDKSIKCEQNLGHDTMYWYKQDSKKFLKIMFSYNNKELIINETVPNRFSPKSPDKAHLNLHINSLELGDSAVYFCASSQEAGWRPQHFGDGTRLSIL.

The V gene is TRBV29-1, the J gene TRBJ2-3, with D perhaps TRBD2 (5 bases). The V and J ends lost 3 bases and 0 bases respectively, with 13 bases between them. The length of the CDR3 is 15 residues. CDR1 is SQVTM and CDR2 is ANQGSEA in the germline V gene. DNA for the CDR3: TGCAGCGTTGAGGGCTCGGGCGGGAGCACAGATACGCAGTATTTT. This gives the protein CSVEGSGGSTDTQYF.

Written as DNA, the CDR3 is TGTGCCAGCAGTTACACCGGGACAGGGGACAATGAGCAGTTCTTC. Protein: CASSYTGTGDNEQFF. The chain has TRBV2 and TRBJ2-1; TRBD1 aligns across 10 bases. J lost 5 bases, V lost 5 bases, and 6 bases had no gene match. Looked up from germline, CDR1 is SNHLY and CDR2 is FYNNEI. The CDR3 runs to 15 residues.

This clonotype was recorded only once. As the CDR3 is not closed by the conserved phenylalanine or tryptophan, this likely results from a read error. The rearrangement joins TRBV7-9 to TRBJ2-5; D may be TRBD2 (5 bases). V lost 0 bases and J 5 bases, leaving 10 bases between the germline ends. The V gene's germline CDR1 is SEHNR and CDR2 FQNEAQ (reference sequence). This CDR3 contains 14 residues. CDR3 bases: TGTGCCAGCAGCTTAGCCGGGATCCGGGAGACCCAGTACCTC. Protein sequence: CASSLAGIRETQYL.

The chain links TRBV7-2 to TRBJ2-3; the D is unclear. Trimming took 5 bases from V and 5 from J, leaving 11 bases between them. CDR3 length: 13 amino acids. Germline CDR1 and CDR2: SGHTA and FQGNSA. CDR3 sequence: CASSRLVGDTQYF. CDR3 nucleotide sequence: TGTGCCAGCAGCCGCTTAGTAGGAGATACGCAGTATTTT. Based on the CDR3 plus reference TRBV7-2 and TRBJ2-3, the full variable domain is GAGVSQSPSNKVTEKGKDVELRCDPISGHTALYWYRQSLGQGLEFLIYFQGNSAPDKSGLPSDRFSAERTGGSVSTLTIQRTQQEDSAVYLCASSRLVGDTQYFGPGTRLTVL.

The chain joins TRBV2 to TRBJ2-1; D remains ambiguous. The CDR3 is made up of 11 amino acids. Germline assignment: CDR1 SNHLY and CDR2 FYNNEI. Trimming left V 5 bases short and J 10 bases short, with 9 bases between. The DNA of the CDR3 is TGTGCCAGCAGTACTCTCCCGGAGCAGTTCTTC. Amino acids: CASSTLPEQFF.

The rearrangement joins TRBV28 to TRBJ2-5, with D hard to call. V dropped 6 bases and J dropped 0 bases, with 14 bases sitting between them. The CDR3 loop spans 15 amino acids. CDR1 is MDHEN and CDR2 is SYDVKM in the germline V gene. CDR3 nucleotide sequence: TGTGCCAGCAGCACCTCCCTTGGAAACCAAGAGACCCAGTACTTC. Its protein product is CASSTSLGNQETQYF.

This clonotype was detected a few times. The rearrangement joins TRBV28 to TRBJ2-4, with D hard to call. The CDR3 contains 13 residues. V was cut by 5 bases and J by 1 base, with 6 bases left in between. From germline, CDR1 is MDHEN and CDR2 SYDVKM. CDR3 loop: CASSPLAKNIQYF. CDR3 bases: TGTGCCAGCAGTCCCCTGGCCAAAAACATTCAGTACTTC.

The table lists this clonotype with a count of one. The CDR3 nucleotides are TGTGCCAGCAGCAAATCTTGGGCGGAGCAAACCTACGAGCAGTACTTC. Translated: CASSKSWAEQTYEQYF. The chain couples TRBV21-1 to TRBJ2-7; TRBD1 is taken as the D call from the table, unchecked against the DNA. TRBV21-1 is labeled a pseudogene. The CDR3 consists of 16 residues.

The chain employs TRBV28 and TRBJ2-7, with D unclear. V lost 5 bases and J lost 7, with 9 bases in between. Per the germline V gene, CDR1 is MDHEN and CDR2 is SYDVKM. The CDR3 has 11 amino acids. DNA of the CDR3: TGTGCCAGCAGTGCCCAAGGGGAGCAGTACTTC. Residues: CASSAQGEQYF.

This clonotype was observed a single time. The chain joins TRBV5-1 to TRBJ2-3; the D gene is possibly TRBD2 (5 bases). Per germline, CDR1 SGHRS and CDR2 YFSETQ. The CDR3 has 15 residues. Trimming pared 0 bases from V and 1 base from J, leaving 9 bases between. The CDR3 nucleotides are TGCGCCAGCAGCTTGGAAGCGGCAGGCACAGATACGCAGTATTTT. It translates to CASSLEAAGTDTQYF.